A single T cell receptor beta chain is shown here with its context. Its antigen target is currently unknown. No quality values exist for individual bases; no much larger clone is one base distant. Collaborating institutions collected whole blood in K2EDTA tubes following their own protocols. For TCRbeta analysis, collaborator samples were shipped as frozen whole blood, as isolated PBMCs, or as DNA extracted from either sample type. TCRbeta CDR3 regions were amplified from genomic DNA by means of the immunoSEQ Assay, a bias-controlled multiplex PCR. Concerning the study's data processing: The number of nucleated cells in each sample was estimated from the amplification of reference gene primers within the assay. To quantify the absolute abundance of each unique TCRbeta CDR3 rearrangement, sequence reads were collapsed and filtered. For each sample, productive Simpson clonality was calculated as the square root of Simpson's diversity index over productive rearrangements. The source is immuneACCESS, and TCRdb retained only in-frame sequences with V and J called. Part of the clones is not carried over; for the studies checked, unresolved V genes explain less than half of this, and the remainder is unexplained. From that table come the V and J calls and clone size; the DNA was used to work out D and trimming. This sample holds 85,000 to 120,000 clones; over 55% were observed only once. Of the sample, around 0.92% is held by the ten largest clones.

This sample was taken from a study of blood T cell repertoires in COVID-19 (dated by TCRdb to 2019 to 2021). Study-wide context: The collaborator samples originated in the United States, Italy and Spain and spanned the acute and convalescent phases of COVID-19. The samples were drawn from two sources: the first 160 participants of the ongoing ImmuneRACE study, and 1,200 or so subjects contributed by 6 global collaborators. The repertoires were released in a freely available public database meant as a resource for research on the immune response to SARS-CoV-2. Deeply sampled blood TCRbeta repertoires from subjects exposed to, actively infected with, or recovered from COVID-19 were included in the dataset. The material from the prospective study consisted of cDNA or gDNA derived from T cells, B-cell-depleted T cells, or PBMCs. Where available, HLA class I and class II types were taken from metadata supplied by the sample provider and were not determined by assay-based typing. A de-identified subject ID, COVID-19 status, age in years and sex were almost always included in the sample metadata.

Here is what the overall study found, with its caveats: How much clinical and demographic metadata was included differed by source and by participant, and the metadata was provided uncurated.

Sequences were obtained from peripheral blood. This TCR came from a human donor with acute or convalescent COVID-19. The donor label of this sample is uncertain.

The CDR3 reads CASSLAGPGNTIYF. The nucleotide sequence reads TGTGCCAGCAGCTTAGCAGGGCCCGGAAACACCATATATTTT. This sequence uses TRBV13 and TRBJ1-3; the D region possibly corresponds to TRBD1 (5 bases align). Deletion took 1 base off V and 4 bases off J, with a span of 8 bases between the germline ends. The CDR3 runs 14 residues from the cysteine to the phenylalanine. Just the 42-base CDR3 DNA is kept, in frame starting at base 1. From a lookup of the germline V gene (reference sequence), CDR1 and CDR2 are PRHDT and FYEKMQ.